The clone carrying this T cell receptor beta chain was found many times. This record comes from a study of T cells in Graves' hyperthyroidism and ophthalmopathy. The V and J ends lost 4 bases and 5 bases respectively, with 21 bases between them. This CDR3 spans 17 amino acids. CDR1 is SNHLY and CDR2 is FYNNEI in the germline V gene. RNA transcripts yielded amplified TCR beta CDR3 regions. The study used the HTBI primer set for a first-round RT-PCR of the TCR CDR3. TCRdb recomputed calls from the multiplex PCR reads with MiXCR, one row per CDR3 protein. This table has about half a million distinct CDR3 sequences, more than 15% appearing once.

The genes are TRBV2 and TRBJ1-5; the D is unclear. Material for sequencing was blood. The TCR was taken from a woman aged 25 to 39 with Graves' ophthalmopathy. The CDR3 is CASSGPQALIVHQPQHF. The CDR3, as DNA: TGTGCCAGCAGTGGGCCCCAAGCACTAATTGTACATCAGCCCCAGCATTTT.